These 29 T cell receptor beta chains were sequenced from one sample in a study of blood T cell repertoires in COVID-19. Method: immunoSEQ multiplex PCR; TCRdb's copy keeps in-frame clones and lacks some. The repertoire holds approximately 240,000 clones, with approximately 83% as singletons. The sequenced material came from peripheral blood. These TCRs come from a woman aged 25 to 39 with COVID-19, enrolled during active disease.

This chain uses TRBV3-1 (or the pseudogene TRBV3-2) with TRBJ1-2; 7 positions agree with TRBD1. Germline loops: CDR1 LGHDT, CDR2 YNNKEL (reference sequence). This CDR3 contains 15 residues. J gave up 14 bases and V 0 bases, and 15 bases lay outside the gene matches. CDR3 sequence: CASSQEGGTAHVRTF. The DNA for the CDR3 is TGTGCCAGCAGCCAAGAAGGAGGGACAGCCCATGTGAGGACCTTC.

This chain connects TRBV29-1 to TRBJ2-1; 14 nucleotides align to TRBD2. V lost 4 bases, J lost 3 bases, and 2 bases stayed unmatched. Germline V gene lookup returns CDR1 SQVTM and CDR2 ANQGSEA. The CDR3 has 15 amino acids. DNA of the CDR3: TGCAGCGTTGGGACTAGCGGGAGGCTCTACAATGAGCAGTTCTTC. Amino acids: CSVGTSGRLYNEQFF.

For the CDR3, the DNA is TGCAGCGTGATTGGGGCCAACTATGGCTACACCTTC. Translated, it gives CSVIGANYGYTF. The chain links TRBV29-1 to TRBJ1-2; maybe TRBD1 (5 bases). V lost 6 bases and J lost 2, with 10 bases in between. The CDR3 runs 12 residues. The V gene's germline CDR1 is SQVTM and CDR2 ANQGSEA. Using reference TRBV29-1 and TRBJ1-2 for the parts outside the CDR3, the full variable domain is SAVISQKPSRDICQRGTSLTIQCQVDSQVTMMFWYRQQPGQSLTLIATANQGSEATYESGFVIDKFPISRPNLTFSTLTVSNMSPEDSSIYLCSVIGANYGYTFGSGTRLTVV.

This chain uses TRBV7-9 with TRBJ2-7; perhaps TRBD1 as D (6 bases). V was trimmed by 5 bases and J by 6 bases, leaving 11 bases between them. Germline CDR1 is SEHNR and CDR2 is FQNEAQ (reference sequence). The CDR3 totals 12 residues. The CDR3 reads CASSIQGREQYF. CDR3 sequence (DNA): TGTGCCAGCAGCATACAGGGCCGCGAGCAGTACTTC.

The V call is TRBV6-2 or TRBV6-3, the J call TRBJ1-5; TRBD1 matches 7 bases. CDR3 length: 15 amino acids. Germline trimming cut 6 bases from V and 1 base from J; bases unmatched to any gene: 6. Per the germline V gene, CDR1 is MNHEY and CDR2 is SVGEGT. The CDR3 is CASSDRARSNQPQHF. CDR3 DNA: TGTGCCAGCAGCGACAGGGCAAGAAGCAATCAGCCCCAGCATTTT.

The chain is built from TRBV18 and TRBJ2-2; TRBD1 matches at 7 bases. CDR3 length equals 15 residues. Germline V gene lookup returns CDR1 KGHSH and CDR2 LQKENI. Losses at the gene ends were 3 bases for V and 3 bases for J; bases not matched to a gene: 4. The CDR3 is CASSPGQLHTGELFF. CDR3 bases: TGTGCCAGCTCACCGGGACAGCTACACACCGGGGAGCTGTTTTTT. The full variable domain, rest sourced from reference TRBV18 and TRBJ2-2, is NAGVMQNPRHLVRRRGQEARLRCSPMKGHSHVYWYRQLPEEGLKFMVYLQKENIIDESGMPKERFSAEFPKEGPSILRIQQVVRGDSAAYFCASSPGQLHTGELFFGEGSRLTVL.

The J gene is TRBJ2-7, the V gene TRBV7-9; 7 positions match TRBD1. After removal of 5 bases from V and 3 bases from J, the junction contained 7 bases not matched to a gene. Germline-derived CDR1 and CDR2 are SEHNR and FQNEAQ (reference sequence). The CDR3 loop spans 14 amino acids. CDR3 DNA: TGTGCCAGCAGCGTACAGGGGCCACACTACGAGCAGTACTTC. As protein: CASSVQGPHYEQYF.

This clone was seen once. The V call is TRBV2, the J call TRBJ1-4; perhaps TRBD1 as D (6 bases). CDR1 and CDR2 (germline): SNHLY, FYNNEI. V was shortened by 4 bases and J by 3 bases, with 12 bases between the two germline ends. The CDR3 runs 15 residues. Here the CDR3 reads CASSVQGMSNEKLFF. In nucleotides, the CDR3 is TGTGCCAGCAGTGTCCAGGGGATGTCTAATGAAAAACTGTTTTTT.

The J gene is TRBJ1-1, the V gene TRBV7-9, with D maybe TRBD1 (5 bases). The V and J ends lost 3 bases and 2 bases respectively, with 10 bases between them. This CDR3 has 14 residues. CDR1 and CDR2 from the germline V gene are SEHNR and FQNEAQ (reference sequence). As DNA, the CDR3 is TGTGCCAGCAGCTTCCCCAGGGATAACACTGAAGCTTTCTTT. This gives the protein CASSFPRDNTEAFF.

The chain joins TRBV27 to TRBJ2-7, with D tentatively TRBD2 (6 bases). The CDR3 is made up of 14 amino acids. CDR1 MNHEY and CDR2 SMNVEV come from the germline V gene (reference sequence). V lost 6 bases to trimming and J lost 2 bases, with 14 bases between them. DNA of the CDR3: TGTGCCAGCAGCCGGAGGGCGGAGACCTACGAGCAGTACTTC. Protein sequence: CASSRRAETYEQYF.

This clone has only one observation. The CDR3 sequence is CASSPRREGGNSPLHF. The CDR3 region has the DNA TGTGCCAGCAGCCCCCGTAGGGAGGGGGGTAATTCACCCCTCCACTTT. The J gene is TRBJ1-6, the V gene TRBV11-1; maybe TRBD1 (6 bases). Trimming took off 5 bases at V and 6 bases at J, with 17 bases between the two ends. This CDR3 region has 16 residues. From germline, CDR1 is SGHAT and CDR2 FQDESV (reference sequence).

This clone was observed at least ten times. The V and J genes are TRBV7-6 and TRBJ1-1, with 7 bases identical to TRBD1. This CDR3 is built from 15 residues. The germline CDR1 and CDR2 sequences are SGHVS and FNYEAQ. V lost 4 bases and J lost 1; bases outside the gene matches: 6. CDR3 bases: TGTGCCAGCAGCTCTGACAGGGTAGGGAACACTGAAGCTTTCTTT. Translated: CASSSDRVGNTEAFF.

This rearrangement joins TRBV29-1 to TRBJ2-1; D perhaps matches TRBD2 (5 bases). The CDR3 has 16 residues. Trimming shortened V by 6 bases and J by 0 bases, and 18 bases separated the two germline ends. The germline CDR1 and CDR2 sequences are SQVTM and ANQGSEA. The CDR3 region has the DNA TGCAGCGTCTTAGCTCAGACGGGAAGCTCCTACAATGAGCAGTTCTTC. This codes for CSVLAQTGSSYNEQFF.

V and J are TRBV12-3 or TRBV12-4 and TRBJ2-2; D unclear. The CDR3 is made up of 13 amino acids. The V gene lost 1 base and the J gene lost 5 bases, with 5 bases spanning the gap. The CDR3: CASSLDTTGELFF. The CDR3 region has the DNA TGTGCCAGCAGTTTAGATACAACCGGGGAGCTGTTTTTT.

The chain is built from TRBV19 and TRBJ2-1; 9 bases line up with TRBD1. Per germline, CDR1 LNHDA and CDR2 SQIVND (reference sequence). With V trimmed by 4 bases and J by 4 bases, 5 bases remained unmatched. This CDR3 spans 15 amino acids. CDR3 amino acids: CASSKSGTGYNEQFF. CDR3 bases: TGTGCCAGTAGTAAATCCGGGACAGGGTACAATGAGCAGTTCTTC.

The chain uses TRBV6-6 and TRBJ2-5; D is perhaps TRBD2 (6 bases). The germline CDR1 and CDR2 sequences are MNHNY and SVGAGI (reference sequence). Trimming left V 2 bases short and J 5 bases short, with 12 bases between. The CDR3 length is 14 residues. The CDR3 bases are TGTGCCAGCAGTTACCCCGAACGGGGGGAGACCCAGTACTTC. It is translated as CASSYPERGETQYF.

CDR3 bases: TGTGCCAGCAGTTACCTCCCGGACACTAACTATGGCTACACCTTC. As protein: CASSYLPDTNYGYTF. V and J are TRBV6-2 or TRBV6-3 and TRBJ1-2; tentative D call: TRBD1 (5 bases). The CDR3 is 15 residues long. Germline-derived CDR1 and CDR2 are MNHEY and SVGEGT. V lost 2 bases, J lost 0 bases, and 10 bases lay in between.

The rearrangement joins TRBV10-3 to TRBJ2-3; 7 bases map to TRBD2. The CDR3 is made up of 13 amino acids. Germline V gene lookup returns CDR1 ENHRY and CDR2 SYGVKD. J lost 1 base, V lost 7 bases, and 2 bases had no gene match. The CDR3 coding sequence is TGTGCCATCACGGCGGGGGGCACAGATACGCAGTATTTT. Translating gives CAITAGGTDTQYF.

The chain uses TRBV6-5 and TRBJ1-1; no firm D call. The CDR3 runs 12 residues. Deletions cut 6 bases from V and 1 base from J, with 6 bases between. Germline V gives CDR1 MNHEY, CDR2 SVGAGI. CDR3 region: CASRVGNTEAFF. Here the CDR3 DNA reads TGTGCCAGCAGGGTCGGGAACACTGAAGCTTTCTTT.

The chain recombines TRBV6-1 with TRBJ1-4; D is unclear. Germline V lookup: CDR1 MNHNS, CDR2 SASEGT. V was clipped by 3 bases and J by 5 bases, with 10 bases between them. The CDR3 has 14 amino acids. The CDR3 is CASSDGLGNEKLFF. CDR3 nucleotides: TGTGCCAGCAGTGACGGACTGGGGAATGAAAAACTGTTTTTT.

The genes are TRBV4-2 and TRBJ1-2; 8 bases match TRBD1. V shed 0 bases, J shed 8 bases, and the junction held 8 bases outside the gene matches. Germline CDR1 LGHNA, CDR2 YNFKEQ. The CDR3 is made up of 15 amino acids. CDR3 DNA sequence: TGTGCCAGCAGCCAAGAGGCGGGCAGGGGGCGAGGCTACACCTTC. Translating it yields CASSQEAGRGRGYTF.

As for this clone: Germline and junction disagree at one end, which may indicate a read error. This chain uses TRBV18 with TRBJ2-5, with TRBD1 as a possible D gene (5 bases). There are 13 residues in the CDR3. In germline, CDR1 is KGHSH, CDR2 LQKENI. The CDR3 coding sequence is TGTGCCAGCTCAAGGACATTCCAAGAGACTCAGTACTTC. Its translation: CASSRTFQETQYF.

CDR3 in DNA: TGTGCCAGCCCCGGACAGGGAGACTCTAGCACAGATACGCAGTATTTT. This sequence encodes CASPGQGDSSTDTQYF. V and J are TRBV28 and TRBJ2-3, with 8 bases that match TRBD1. Per germline, CDR1 MDHEN and CDR2 SYDVKM. V lost 8 bases and J lost 0; bases outside the gene matches: 10. CDR3 length equals 16 residues.

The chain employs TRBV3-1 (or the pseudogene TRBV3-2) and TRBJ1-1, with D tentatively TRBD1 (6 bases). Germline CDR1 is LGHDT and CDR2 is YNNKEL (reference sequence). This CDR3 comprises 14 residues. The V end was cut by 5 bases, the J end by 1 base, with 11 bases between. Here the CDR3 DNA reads TGTGCCAGCAGCATAAGACAGGAGAACACTGAAGCTTTCTTT. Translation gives CASSIRQENTEAFF.

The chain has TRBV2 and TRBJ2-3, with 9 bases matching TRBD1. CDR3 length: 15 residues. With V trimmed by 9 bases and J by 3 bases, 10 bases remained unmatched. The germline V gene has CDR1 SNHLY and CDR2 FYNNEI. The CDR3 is CARGTGTGRTDTQYF. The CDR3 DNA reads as TGTGCCAGGGGTACCGGGACAGGGAGGACAGATACGCAGTATTTT.

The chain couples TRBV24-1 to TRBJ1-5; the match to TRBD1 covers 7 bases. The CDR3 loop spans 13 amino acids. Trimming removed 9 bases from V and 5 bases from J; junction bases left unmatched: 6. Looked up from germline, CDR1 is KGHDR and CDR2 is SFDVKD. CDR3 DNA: TGTGCCACCTCTATCAGGGGGGATCAGCCCCAGCATTTT. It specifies CATSIRGDQPQHF.

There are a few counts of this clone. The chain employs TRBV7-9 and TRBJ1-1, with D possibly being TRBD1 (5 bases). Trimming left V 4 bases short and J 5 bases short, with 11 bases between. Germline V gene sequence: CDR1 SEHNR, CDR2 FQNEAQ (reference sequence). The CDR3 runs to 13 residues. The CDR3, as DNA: TGTGCCAGCAGCTCTGCCGGGGGTACTGAAGCTTTCTTT. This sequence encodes CASSSAGGTEAFF.

CDR3 sequence: CASSPSTPYEQYF. CDR3 coding DNA: TGTGCCAGCAGCCCGAGTACTCCCTACGAGCAGTACTTC. The V and J genes are TRBV3-1 (or the pseudogene TRBV3-2) and TRBJ2-7, with D unresolved. Germline V CDR1 and CDR2: LGHDT, YNNKEL (reference sequence). V lost 4 bases to trimming and J lost 2 bases, with 9 bases between them. CDR3 length: 13 residues.

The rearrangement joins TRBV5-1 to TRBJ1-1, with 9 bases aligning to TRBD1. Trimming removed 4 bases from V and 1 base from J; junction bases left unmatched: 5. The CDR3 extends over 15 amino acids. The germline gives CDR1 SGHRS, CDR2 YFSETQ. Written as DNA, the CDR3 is TGCGCCAGCAGCAGGGACAGGGCCCCGAACACTGAAGCTTTCTTT. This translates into CASSRDRAPNTEAFF.